This TCR beta chain originates from a study of cytomegalovirus exposure and HLA in healthy donors. Study-wide context: Researchers previously reported finding 90 million to 130 million unique TCR beta sequences from 150 million to 200 million T cells.

CDR3 length equals 15 residues. V lost 6 bases to trimming and J lost 2 bases, with 16 bases between them. In germline, CDR1 is SGHTA, CDR2 FQGNSA. The study ran its PCR with 60 Vbeta and 13 Jbeta primers. Repertoires were generated with immunoSEQ multiplex PCR, while TCRdb's copy carries only in-frame clones and drops some. The sample contains over 100,000 clones, about 60% of which appear only once. Sequencing input: PBMCs. The TCR sequence derives from a man aged 40-50 years in good health and CMV-seropositive. The chain carries TRBV7-2 and TRBJ2-5; TRBD2 is a possible D gene (6 bases). The CDR3 protein is CASRPMGLLQETQYF. The CDR3 DNA reads as TGTGCCAGCAGACCGATGGGACTCCTACAAGAGACCCAGTACTTC.